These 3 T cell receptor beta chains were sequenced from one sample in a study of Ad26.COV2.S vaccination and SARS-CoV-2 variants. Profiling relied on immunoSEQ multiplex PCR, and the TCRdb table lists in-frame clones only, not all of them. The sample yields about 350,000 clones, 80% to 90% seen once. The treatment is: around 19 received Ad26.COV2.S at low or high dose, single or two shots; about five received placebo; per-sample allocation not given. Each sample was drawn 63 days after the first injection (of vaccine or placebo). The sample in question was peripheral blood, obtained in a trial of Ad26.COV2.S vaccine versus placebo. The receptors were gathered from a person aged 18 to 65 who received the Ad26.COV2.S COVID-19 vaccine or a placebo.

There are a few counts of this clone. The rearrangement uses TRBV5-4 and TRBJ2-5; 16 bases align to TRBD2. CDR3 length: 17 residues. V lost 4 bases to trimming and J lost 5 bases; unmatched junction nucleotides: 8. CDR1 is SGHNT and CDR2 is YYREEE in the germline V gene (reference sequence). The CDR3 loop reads CASSQGTSGGVRETQYF. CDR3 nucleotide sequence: TGTGCCAGCAGCCAAGGGACTAGCGGGGGGGTCCGCGAGACCCAGTACTTC.

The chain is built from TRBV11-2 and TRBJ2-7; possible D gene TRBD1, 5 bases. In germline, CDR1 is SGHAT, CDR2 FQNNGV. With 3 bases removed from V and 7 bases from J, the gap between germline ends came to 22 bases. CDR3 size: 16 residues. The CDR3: CASSLSTPTGSEEQYF. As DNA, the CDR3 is TGTGCCAGCAGCTTGTCGACCCCTACAGGATCAGAAGAGCAGTACTTC.

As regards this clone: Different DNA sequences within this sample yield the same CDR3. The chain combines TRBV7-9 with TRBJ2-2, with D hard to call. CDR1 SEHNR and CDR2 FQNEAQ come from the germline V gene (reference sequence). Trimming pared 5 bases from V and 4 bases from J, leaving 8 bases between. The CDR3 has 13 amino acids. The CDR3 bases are TGTGCCAGCAGCCTATACACCACCGGGGAGCTGTTTTTT. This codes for CASSLYTTGELFF.